This is a list of T cell receptor beta chains from one sample in a study of blood T cell repertoires in COVID-19. Clones were sequenced by immunoSEQ multiplex PCR, and TCRdb holds only the in-frame ones, with some missing. Of around 230,000 clones listed, 82% were seen once; the top ten hold 9.5% to 15%. Material for sequencing was peripheral blood. The receptors originated from an older woman with active or convalescent COVID-19. The CDR3 runs from the conserved cysteine through the conserved F or W. D genes are given only for firm matches. Clone size is stated in some rows and not others, as once, few, many or a class when expanded.

cdr3_nt cdr3_aa cdr3_length v_call d_call clone_size j_call
TGCGCCAGCAGCCAACACCGGGGGGGCACCGGGGAGCTGTTTTTT CASSQHRGGTGELFF 15 TRBV4-3 TRBD2 - TRBJ2-2
TGCGCCAGCAGCCAGGGTGGACAGGGCAATCAGCCCCAGCATTTT CASSQGGQGNQPQHF 15 TRBV4-3 TRBD1 - TRBJ1-5
TGCGCCAGCAGTGAGGGGACAGGACACACAGATACGCAGTATTTT CASSEGTGHTDTQYF 15 TRBV10-2 TRBD1 - TRBJ2-3
TGTGCCAGCAGTCTTGGGGGACAAACCTACAATGAGCAGTTCTTC CASSLGGQTYNEQFF 15 TRBV11-3 - - TRBJ2-1
TGTGCCATCAGTTTTCGGTCCCTCCGGGACAGGGGTGGAACTGAAGCTTTCTTT CAISFRSLRDRGGTEAFF 18 TRBV10-3 TRBD1 - TRBJ1-1
TGTGCCAGCAGCTCTTCTGGACAGGAAGCTTTCTTT CASSSSGQEAFF 12 TRBV7-3 - many TRBJ1-1
TGTGCCTGGAGCCGAGACTATTATAATTCACCCCTCCACTTT CAWSRDYYNSPLHF 14 TRBV30 - - TRBJ1-6
TGTGCCAGCAGTTTACCCGGGGAGCACATTCAGTACTTC CASSLPGEHIQYF 13 TRBV28 - - TRBJ2-4
TGTGCCAGTAGTATCGGACTAGCGGGGCGACTGAGCTCCTACAATGAGCAGTTCTTC CASSIGLAGRLSSYNEQFF 19 TRBV19 TRBD2 - TRBJ2-1
TGTGCCCAACGGGGGGCCACAGCTTTCTTT CAQRGATAFF 10 TRBV30 - - TRBJ1-1
TGTGCCAGTAGTATTGCCCAGAGGACTGAAGCTTTCTTT CASSIAQRTEAFF 13 TRBV19 - - TRBJ1-1
TGTGCCAGCAGCTTAGCGGGGGAGGGATTACAAGGCTACACCTTC CASSLAGEGLQGYTF 15 TRBV7-2 - few TRBJ1-2
TGCGCCAGCGGAAGGGACAGCTCCTACGAGCAGTACTTC CASGRDSSYEQYF 13 TRBV10-1 TRBD1 few TRBJ2-7